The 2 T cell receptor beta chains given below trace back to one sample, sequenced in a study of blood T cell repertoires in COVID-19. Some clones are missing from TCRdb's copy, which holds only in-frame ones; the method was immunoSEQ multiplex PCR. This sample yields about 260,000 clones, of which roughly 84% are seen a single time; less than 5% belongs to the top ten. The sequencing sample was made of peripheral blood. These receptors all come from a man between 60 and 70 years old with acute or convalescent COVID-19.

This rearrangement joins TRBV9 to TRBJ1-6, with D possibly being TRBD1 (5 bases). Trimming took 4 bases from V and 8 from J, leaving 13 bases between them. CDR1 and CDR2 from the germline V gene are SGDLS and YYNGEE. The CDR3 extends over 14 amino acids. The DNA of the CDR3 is TGTGCCAGCAGCCCCCCGGGGGGATATTCACCCCTCCACTTT. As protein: CASSPPGGYSPLHF.

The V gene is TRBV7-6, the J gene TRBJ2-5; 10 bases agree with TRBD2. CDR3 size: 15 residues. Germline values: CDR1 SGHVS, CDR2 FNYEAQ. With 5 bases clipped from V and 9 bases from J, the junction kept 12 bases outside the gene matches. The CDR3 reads CASSQEAGAGGSQYF. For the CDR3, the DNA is TGTGCCAGCAGCCAGGAGGCCGGAGCGGGGGGGTCCCAGTACTTC.